This T cell receptor beta chain is drawn from a study of T cells in Graves' hyperthyroidism and ophthalmopathy (dated by TCRdb to about 2019). In terms of the full investigation: Peripheral blood samples were taken at the time of initial diagnosis, prior to any treatment. An independent validation cohort of under 20 hyperthyroidism patients and about 16 patients who later progressed to ophthalmopathy tested prospective prediction of ophthalmopathy. The roughly 100 discovery patients were randomly divided into training and test sets at a 7:3 ratio. A discovery cohort of about a hundred patients, about 43 with Graves' ophthalmopathy and more than 55 with stable Graves' hyperthyroidism, was used to find distinguishing TCR V-J signatures. After sampling, hyperthyroidism patients received methimazole starting at 30 mg daily, and ophthalmopathy patients received high-dose intravenous methylprednisolone. In roughly six Graves' hyperthyroidism patients, the study also compared T-cell repertoires from thyroid tissue with T-cell repertoires from blood. According to the paper, TCR Vbeta CDR3 sequencing was carried out on roughly 130 peripheral blood samples, which came from around 43 ophthalmopathy, around 75 hyperthyroidism and some 17 progressor patients.

TCR beta CDR3 regions were amplified from RNA transcripts. The first round of RT-PCR for the TCR CDR3 was performed with the HTBI primer set and the Qiagen OneStep RT-PCR kit. A second multiplex PCR round built the libraries, followed by size selection and purification. Sequencing of the libraries was done on an Illumina HiSeq2000 using paired-end 100 bp reads. In the authors' own workflow: SOAPnuke was used to process the raw data, removing reads that contained adapters or uncalled bases, had a mean Phred below 15, or lacked an exact match to the constant primer or identifier. COPE v1.2.5 was used to merge high-quality paired reads, and clonotypes were defined as unique nucleotide sequences. MiTCR v1.1 was used to align the clonotypes against IMGT TRBV, TRBD and TRBJ reference segments. The analysis included only V-J combinations with a frequency above 0.0001, which together covered over 98% of the repertoires. A TCS score was defined as the ratio of F50 (clonal expansion) to E x V (chaos), with BLOSUM62-based TCRdist applied between CDR3 peptides within each V-J. Welch's t-statistics and random forest reduced just over 500 V-J features to roughly 13, which were used in a naive Bayes classifier (R e1071). The public reads were reprocessed in TCRdb via fastp at Q25 and MiXCR, keeping in-frame beta chains. For every CDR3 protein sequence, its rows merge into one entry that carries the most common genes and DNA. It is TCRdb's table, rather than the study itself, that gives the V and J calls and clone size. Within this sample are fewer than 300,000 distinct CDR3 sequences, with 15% of them counted one time only. The ten largest account for around 31% of the sample.

CDR1 and CDR2, looked up from the germline V gene (reference sequence), are LGHDT and YNNKEL. Its CDR3 holds 16 amino acids, cysteine through phenylalanine. The sequence is cut down to CDR3 DNA, 48 bases in frame from base 1. The germline ends are 11 bases apart after V is trimmed by 0 bases and J by 0 bases. Results the study describes overall, beyond this receptor: Most expanded thyroid clonotypes (frequency above 0.001) were also detected in blood, suggesting blood repertoires may reflect thyroid immune responses. Sample size was not statistically predetermined, and blinding of investigators to group allocation was not performed. Ophthalmopathy was separated from stable hyperthyroidism by a 13 V-J signature model, with approximately 89% sensitivity and 81% to 82% specificity obtained in cross-validation and 80%/75% obtained in testing. During validation, the model predicted progression to ophthalmopathy a median of around 7 months ahead of onset, with approximately 71% sensitivity and less than 85% specificity.

Hyperthyroidism patients were newly diagnosed, had a disease duration of under 2 months, and were aged 18 to 65 years. Any patient with an uncontrolled infection, another autoimmune disease, pregnancy or lactation was excluded. Diagnoses were based on clinical symptoms, serum thyroxine and TRAb, thyroid ultrasound and orbital computed tomography. Blood from progressor patients was drawn when they were first diagnosed with hyperthyroidism, before any ophthalmopathy symptoms appeared. PBMCs were isolated from approximately 10 ml of fresh peripheral blood by Ficoll-Paque density gradient centrifugation. Progressor patients were defined as those initially diagnosed with Graves' hyperthyroidism in whom ophthalmopathy developed during follow-up. Trizol reagent was used to extract total RNA, and RNA quality was then checked on an Agilent 2100 Bioanalyzer. This clonotype occurred many times. Its antigen remains undetermined. Per-nucleotide qualities are absent, and no much larger clonotype sits a single base away.

This receptor was obtained from a woman aged 45-65 years with Graves' hyperthyroidism that later progressed to Graves' ophthalmopathy. The chain joins TRBV3-1 to TRBJ1-1; a confident D gene designation cannot be given. Source material: blood. CDR3 region: CASSQDRGTVNTEAFF. The nucleotide sequence is given as TGTGCCAGCAGCCAAGATCGAGGCACCGTGAACACTGAAGCTTTCTTT.